Below are 31 T cell receptor beta chains sequenced from a single sample in a study of blood T cells in healthy people across ages. Primed by a sample-barcoded 5' primer and a J-beta primer mix, a second PCR proceeded for 7 to 11 cycles. TCRdb independently ran MiXCR on the 5' RACE reads; one entry per CDR3 protein. Among almost 1 million distinct CDR3 sequences, roughly half were seen once, and the ten largest hold roughly 23%. Sequencing input: blood. The source of these receptors is a woman in her sixties in good health.

V is TRBV24-1 and J is TRBJ2-3; 7 bases fit TRBD1. The CDR3 totals 13 residues. The germline V gene has CDR1 KGHDR and CDR2 SFDVKD. V shed 8 bases and J 3 bases; nucleotides not matched to a gene: 4. The CDR3 sequence: CATTAQGTDTQYF. CDR3 bases: TGTGCCACCACGGCACAGGGGACAGATACGCAGTATTTT.

The rearrangement uses TRBV14 and TRBJ2-3; D might be TRBD1 (5 bases). Germline values: CDR1 SGHDN, CDR2 FVKESK. CDR3 length equals 14 residues. With 8 bases removed from V and 7 bases from J, the gap between germline ends came to 19 bases. In nucleotides, the CDR3 is TGTGCCAGCCGACTGGGGCAGGGATTTAATACGCAGTATTTT. It translates to CASRLGQGFNTQYF.

This clonotype occurred a few times. The chain recombines TRBV5-8 with TRBJ1-6; 8 bases line up with TRBD1. Looked up from germline, CDR1 is SGHTS and CDR2 is YDEGEE. The trim removed 4 bases at V and 7 bases at J, leaving 4 bases unmatched. The CDR3 has 14 amino acids. The CDR3 reads CASSLRTGNSPLHF. Written as DNA, the CDR3 is TGTGCCAGCAGCCTAAGGACAGGGAATTCACCCCTCCACTTT.

This clonotype was seen a handful of times. The chain combines TRBV15 with TRBJ2-5; TRBD1 matches at 8 bases. V lost 7 bases, J lost 5 bases, and 15 bases stayed unmatched. The germline V gene has CDR1 LNHNV and CDR2 YYDKDF (reference sequence). This CDR3 contains 16 residues. CDR3 DNA sequence: TGTGCCACCATCGAAAGAACCAGGGGGCGCGCGGAGACCCAGTACTTC. Translated: CATIERTRGRAETQYF.

In its sample, this clonotype was seen a few times. This chain uses TRBV5-5 with TRBJ2-5; D uncertain. CDR1 SGHKS and CDR2 YYEKEE come from the germline V gene (reference sequence). Trimming took off 4 bases at V and 3 bases at J, with 13 bases between the two ends. The CDR3 is 14 amino acids. The CDR3 sequence is CASSPPPREETQYF. DNA of the CDR3: TGTGCCAGCAGCCCACCACCCCGGGAAGAGACCCAGTACTTC.

This rearrangement joins TRBV24-1 to TRBJ2-1; D possibly corresponds to TRBD2 (6 bases). The CDR3 has 17 residues. The V gene lost 4 bases and the J gene lost 6 bases, with 21 bases spanning the gap. Germline V gene data show CDR1 as KGHDR and CDR2 as SFDVKD. The DNA of the CDR3 is TGTGCCACCAGTGAGCCCACCGGGACGCGGGACGGCAATGAGCAGTTCTTC. It specifies CATSEPTGTRDGNEQFF.

The DNA for the CDR3 is TGCAGTGCTCCCTGGGGCGTTAGAGATACGCAGTATTTT. Translation gives CSAPWGVRDTQYF. The chain is built from TRBV20-1 and TRBJ2-3; D perhaps matches TRBD1 (5 bases). CDR1 is DFQATT, CDR2 SNEGSKA, per germline (reference sequence). This CDR3 comprises 13 residues. Trimming left V 5 bases short and J 5 bases short, with 14 bases between.

The chain carries TRBV28 and TRBJ1-4; D is uncertain. The length of the CDR3 is 13 residues. Looked up from germline, CDR1 is MDHEN and CDR2 is SYDVKM. Trimming took 6 bases from V and 7 from J, leaving 12 bases between them. The CDR3: CASSYDLGEKLFF. CDR3 bases: TGTGCCAGCAGCTATGATTTGGGTGAAAAACTGTTTTTT.

This sequence joins TRBV20-1 and TRBJ1-4; D perhaps matches TRBD1 (5 bases). Germline V gene sequence: CDR1 DFQATT, CDR2 SNEGSKA (reference sequence). Trimming pared 2 bases from V and 6 bases from J, leaving 13 bases between. The CDR3 is made up of 14 amino acids. Here the CDR3 reads CSARRPSGDEKLFF. Written as DNA, the CDR3 is TGCAGTGCTAGACGGCCCTCGGGGGATGAAAAACTGTTTTTT.

This clonotype was observed a handful of times. This chain joins TRBV20-1 and TRBJ2-7; 7 bases align to TRBD2. V gave up 4 bases and J gave up 6 bases; unmatched junction bases: 9. The germline V gene has CDR1 DFQATT and CDR2 SNEGSKA (reference sequence). The CDR3 length is 13 residues. CDR3 nucleotide sequence: TGCAGTGCTAAGGGACTACGGGCTTTCGAGCAGTACTTC. Translation gives CSAKGLRAFEQYF.

This clonotype was observed a few times. The chain uses TRBV4-1 and TRBJ2-7; the D gene is possibly TRBD2 (6 bases). CDR3 length equals 16 residues. CDR1 MGHRA and CDR2 YSYEKL come from the germline V gene. V was trimmed by 1 base and J by 2 bases, leaving 15 bases between them. The CDR3 bases are TGCGCCAGCAGCCAAGCCCCGAGCGGAGGGCCCTACGAGCAGTACTTC. It codes for CASSQAPSGGPYEQYF.

This chain joins TRBV5-6 and TRBJ2-3; no firm D call. The germline V gene encodes CDR1 SGHDT and CDR2 YYEEEE. The CDR3 runs 14 residues. The germline V and J ends were trimmed by 1 base and 2 bases, with 8 bases remaining between them. The CDR3 here is CASSLTVHTDTQYF. The CDR3 DNA sequence: TGTGCCAGCAGCTTGACAGTTCACACAGATACGCAGTATTTT.

The sample holds many counts of this clonotype. V gene TRBV6-2 or TRBV6-3 combines with J gene TRBJ2-6, with a weak D call TRBD1 (6 bases). This CDR3 spans 17 amino acids. Trimming stripped 2 bases from V and 4 bases from J, with 15 bases between. Germline CDR1 is MNHEY and CDR2 is SVGEGT. CDR3 bases: TGTGCCAGCAGTTACCGGGCTACAGGGAAAGGGGCCAACGTCCTGACTTTC. Protein: CASSYRATGKGANVLTF.

This sequence joins TRBV5-1 and TRBJ1-4; 8 bases map to TRBD1. The CDR3 has 17 residues. The ends lost 0 bases at V and 3 bases at J; junction bases unmatched: 7. Germline assignment: CDR1 SGHRS and CDR2 YFSETQ. CDR3 sequence (DNA): TGCGCCAGCAGCTTGGGTGCAGGGGGCGCCCCTAATGAAAAACTGTTTTTT. This translates into CASSLGAGGAPNEKLFF.

This clonotype was observed a few times. V and J are TRBV6-2 or TRBV6-3 and TRBJ2-3; D is possibly TRBD1 (6 bases). Per the germline V gene, CDR1 is MNHEY and CDR2 is SVGEGT. V lost 6 bases and J lost 1, with 17 bases in between. This CDR3 is built from 16 residues. CDR3 DNA sequence: TGTGCCAGCAGCTACAGGGTTTCCTCGCGCACAGATACGCAGTATTTT. It is translated as CASSYRVSSRTDTQYF.

There are a few counts of this clonotype. J is TRBJ2-7 and V is TRBV20-1, with 8 bases matching TRBD1. The CDR3 covers 14 residues. J gave up 1 base and V 6 bases, and 8 bases lay outside the gene matches. From germline, CDR1 is DFQATT and CDR2 SNEGSKA (reference sequence). In DNA form, the CDR3 reads TGCAGTGCGGAGACAGGGGATCATTCCTACGAGCAGTACTTC. Amino acids: CSAETGDHSYEQYF.

This clonotype was seen a few times. This chain links TRBV7-8 with TRBJ2-3; 7 nucleotides align to TRBD2. CDR3 length equals 20 residues. Unmatched junction bases numbered 20, after V lost 5 bases and J lost 0 bases. The germline gives CDR1 SGHVS, CDR2 FQNEAQ. CDR3 sequence: CASSLLPGTKRKTSTDTQYF. The CDR3 DNA sequence: TGTGCCAGCAGCCTACTCCCCGGGACTAAACGAAAAACTAGCACAGATACGCAGTATTTT.

The rearrangement links TRBV20-1 to TRBJ2-1; 9 nucleotides agree with TRBD2. Germline V lookup: CDR1 DFQATT, CDR2 SNEGSKA (reference sequence). The CDR3 contains 13 residues. Unmatched junction bases numbered 8, after V lost 6 bases and J lost 8 bases. DNA for the CDR3: TGCAGTGCACCGTCCGGGACTAGCCATGAGCAGTTCTTC. It specifies CSAPSGTSHEQFF.

This chain uses TRBV6-5 with TRBJ2-6, with a possible D match to TRBD2 (7 bases). Trimming removed 6 bases at V and 1 base at J, with 13 bases between. The length of the CDR3 is 16 residues. Germline V CDR1 and CDR2: MNHEY, SVGAGI. The CDR3 is CASRGRGGSGANVLTF. DNA for the CDR3: TGTGCCAGCAGAGGCAGGGGAGGGTCTGGGGCCAACGTCCTGACTTTC.

This sequence joins TRBV29-1 and TRBJ2-7, with unresolved D. The J call could be wrong; TRBJ2-5 is a better fit for the DNA end. There are 14 residues in the CDR3. Germline assignment: CDR1 SQVTM and CDR2 ANQGSEA. The CDR3 coding sequence is TGCAGCGTTGATGGTGGTCTTACAAGAAAGACCCAGTACTTC. Amino acid sequence: CSVDGGLTRKTQYF.

This clonotype turned up a few times. This chain uses TRBV20-1 with TRBJ2-7, with TRBD2 as a possible D gene (6 bases). The CDR3 spans 14 residues. Trimming pared 2 bases from V and 6 bases from J, leaving 17 bases between. The germline V gene encodes CDR1 DFQATT and CDR2 SNEGSKA (reference sequence). CDR3 residues: CSARSQTSSIEQYF. The CDR3, as DNA: TGCAGTGCTAGATCCCAGACTAGTAGTATCGAGCAGTACTTC.

This clonotype was observed a handful of times. The chain links TRBV4-2 to TRBJ1-5, with D possibly TRBD1 on 6 matching bases. V gave up 2 bases and J gave up 3 bases, with 17 bases separating them. The germline gives CDR1 LGHNA, CDR2 YNFKEQ. CDR3 size: 17 residues. The CDR3 bases are TGTGCCAGCAGCCAAAAAAGTGGGGACATAGTCAATCAGCCCCAGCATTTT. This translates into CASSQKSGDIVNQPQHF.

The chain has TRBV10-2 and TRBJ1-5; D is uncertain. Germline values: CDR1 WSHSY, CDR2 SAAADI. The CDR3 has 12 residues. V was clipped by 2 bases and J by 7 bases, with 6 bases between them. The CDR3 DNA follows: TGCGCCAGCAGTGAGCGGGGACAGCCCCAGCATTTT. Protein sequence: CASSERGQPQHF.

The V call is TRBV7-9, the J call TRBJ2-5; weak D call: TRBD2 (7 bases). Germline CDR1 SEHNR, CDR2 FQNEAQ (reference sequence). The CDR3 runs 17 residues. V was pared by 2 bases and J by 0 bases, with 16 bases between. The chain's CDR3 is CASSLLGGQKYQETQYF. Written as DNA, the CDR3 is TGTGCCAGCAGCTTATTGGGGGGGCAGAAGTACCAAGAGACCCAGTACTTC.

The rearrangement uses TRBV2 and TRBJ2-3; 9 bases fit TRBD2. CDR3 size: 16 residues. Germline V CDR1 and CDR2: SNHLY, FYNNEI. V gave up 5 bases and J gave up 4 bases; unmatched junction bases: 10. This CDR3 is CASSFFGAGGSDTQYF. CDR3 bases: TGTGCCAGCAGTTTCTTTGGCGCGGGAGGGTCAGATACGCAGTATTTT.

J is TRBJ1-2 and V is TRBV15; D uncertain. The CDR3 loop spans 14 amino acids. The V end lost 1 base, the J end lost 0 bases, and 6 bases lay between the germline ends. Germline V gene lookup returns CDR1 LNHNV and CDR2 YYDKDF (reference sequence). The DNA for the CDR3 is TGTGCCACCAGCAGAGGGCCAGCTAACTATGGCTACACCTTC. Translated, it gives CATSRGPANYGYTF.

The chain recombines TRBV6-2 or TRBV6-3 with TRBJ2-7; D remains unclear. The CDR3 extends over 12 amino acids. The V and J ends lost 2 bases and 2 bases respectively, with 4 bases between them. Per germline, CDR1 MNHEY and CDR2 SVGEGT. The CDR3 nucleotides read TGTGCCAGCAGTTACGTAACCTACGAGCAGTACTTC. Translation gives CASSYVTYEQYF.

The rearrangement joins TRBV4-2 to TRBJ2-1; 10 bases map to TRBD2. Trimming at V came to 3 bases and at J to 9 bases, leaving 14 bases not matched to a gene. The germline V gene encodes CDR1 LGHNA and CDR2 YNFKEQ. The CDR3 runs to 17 residues. CDR3 region: CASSHPAGASGRGEQFF. CDR3 DNA: TGTGCCAGCAGCCATCCCGCCGGGGCTAGCGGGAGAGGTGAGCAGTTCTTC.

The chain has TRBV2 and TRBJ2-1; D gene uncertain. Trimming cost V 3 bases and J 5 bases, with 14 bases left between them. The CDR3 extends over 15 amino acids. Germline CDR1 SNHLY, CDR2 FYNNEI. The CDR3 loop reads CASSEWLGLNNEQFF. CDR3 DNA sequence: TGTGCCAGCAGTGAGTGGCTAGGCTTGAACAATGAGCAGTTCTTC.

V gene TRBV6-1 combines with J gene TRBJ1-2; TRBD1 matches at 7 bases. The CDR3 length is 12 residues. Per the germline V gene, CDR1 is MNHNS and CDR2 is SASEGT. Trimming cost V 8 bases and J 4 bases; bases outside gene matches: 4. CDR3 coding DNA: TGTGCCAGCGAGCGACAGGGCTATGGCTACACCTTC. It specifies CASERQGYGYTF.

This clonotype was detected a few times. The chain carries TRBV6-5 and TRBJ2-3; the match to TRBD2 covers 7 bases. The germline gives CDR1 MNHEY, CDR2 SVGAGI. The V gene end was trimmed by 10 bases and the J gene end by 2 bases; junction bases not matched to a gene: 9. This CDR3 has 14 amino acids. CDR3 bases: TGTGCCACCGCTTGGGGGGGGACCACAGATACGCAGTATTTT. Amino acid sequence: CATAWGGTTDTQYF.